This T cell receptor (beta chain) was identified in a study of regulatory T cells in long-lasting Graves disease (dated by TCRdb to the early 2020s). About the investigation overall: Persistent Graves' disease was defined as persistently positive TSH receptor autoantibodies together with antithyroid drug treatment for over 5 years. A total of approximately 35 samples underwent TCR sequencing: some 13 from persistent and roughly 20 from newly diagnosed Graves' disease patients. Persistent Graves' disease patients were compared with newly diagnosed Graves' disease patients by peripheral blood TCR sequencing and RNA sequencing. The study took place in China and was registered as a clinical trial. Persistent Graves' disease patients in the clinical cohort had taken antithyroid drugs for 8 to 12 years on average. Broad study findings and their caveats: Sequencing and analysis were limited to the TCR beta chain. The small sample size was acknowledged by the authors as a limitation that may reduce accuracy. Because the primary lesion, thyroid tissue, could not be accessed, the study looked at peripheral blood alone. Compared with newly diagnosed patients, persistent Graves' disease patients had lower TCR Shannon entropy and fewer highly expanded clones, which suggests clonal expansion. Persistent patients shared more public clonotypes among themselves (2,741) than newly diagnosed patients did (approximately 870).

Libraries came from multiplex PCR. TCRdb shows the sequencer as Illumina HiSeq 4000. iRepertoire HTBI primers and Arm-PCR amplification of CDR3 regions were used to construct TCR beta libraries. Before sequencing, the PCR products went through gel purification. On the study's bioinformatics: A total of some 60 TRBV and some 13 TRBJ segments were identified across samples and were used for gene usage analysis of CDR3 amino acid clonotypes. COPE and FqMerger were used to merge the filtered high-quality paired reads into contigs. BLAST was used to align contigs to IMGT TRBV, TRBD and TRBJ reference genes, with CDR3 defined following IMGT. Highly expanded clones were defined as clonotypes with a frequency above 0.1%. Shannon entropy served as the measure of repertoire diversity, while the Gini coefficient captured V-J evenness. Clonotypes shared by more than one individual were considered public. TCRdb cleaned the public reads at Q25 with fastp, built clones with MiXCR and kept in-frame beta chains. Here each entry gathers all rows of one CDR3 protein and keeps the most common genes and DNA. The V and J calls and clone size come from TCRdb's table, not from the authors' own analysis. The sample table holds around 460,000 distinct CDR3 sequences, of which 20% to 25% were seen once. More than 6% of the sample goes to the ten largest clones.

This clonotype was detected ten times or more. Its antigen is still unknown. No qualities accompany the bases; no much larger clone lies one base away. This sample's time point label indicates: persistent/refractory GD, antithyroid drugs over 5 years with positive TRAb. For both TCR sequencing and RNA sequencing, RNA was extracted from PBMCs in TRIzol. The diagnosis of Graves' disease followed American Thyroid Association guidelines. Patients were recruited from an endocrinology department in Xi'an, China. Each patient gave about 10 milliliters of peripheral blood, collected in an EDTA anticoagulant tube. PBMCs were isolated by Ficoll Paque Plus density gradient separation without further T cell sorting. RNA quality was checked with an Agilent 2100 Bioanalyzer and agarose gel, and concentration with a NanoDrop 2000. The sample in question was peripheral blood mononuclear cells (PBMCs), obtained when the disease was refractory, from a patient treated with antithyroid drugs. This receptor was identified in a female donor with Graves disease.

The sequenced DNA is TGTGCCAGCAACATGGACAGGAACACTGAAGCTTTCTTT. Its protein reads: CASNMDRNTEAFF. The chain couples TRBV7-6 to TRBJ1-1, and the D gene may be TRBD1, 6 bases matching. V and J lose 7 bases and 1 base, and a span of 10 bases separates them. The CDR3 numbers 13 residues from cysteine through phenylalanine. Of all the DNA, just the CDR3 is kept, 39 bases in frame from base 1. CDR1 and CDR2 were assigned from the germline V gene as SGHVS and FNYEAQ.